Sequencing of this T cell receptor beta chain was carried out in a study of shared clonotypes between healthy human individuals. Study-wide points: Apart from blood, nothing was sampled; tissue repertoires likely differ.

Produced via immunoSEQ multiplex PCR; TCRdb's table is partial and in-frame only. Among about 600,000 clones listed, about 98% were seen once. A word on this clone: What it binds is not known.

CD45RO-negative cells were positively selected for CCR7, leaving out terminally differentiated effector memory CD45RA+ cells. This CDR3 is 15 amino acids long. Germline V lookup: CDR1 SEHNR, CDR2 FQNEAQ (reference sequence). The trim removed 5 bases at V and 0 bases at J, leaving 5 bases unmatched. The chain combines TRBV7-9 with TRBJ2-7; TRBD2 matches 9 bases. This receptor was identified in a man younger than 45 in good health. The sample was naive CD8+ T cells sorted from blood. The CDR3 is CASSALSGSSYEQYF. The CDR3 DNA sequence: TGTGCCAGCAGCGCCCTTAGCGGGAGCTCCTACGAGCAGTACTTC.